Many counts were recorded for the clone carrying this T cell receptor beta chain. Its antigen remains unidentified. The sample comes from a study of response to subunit inactivated influenza vaccine. Study results and caveats: T cells newly recruited by each seasonal influenza vaccination are few, the authors suggested.

TCRdb reprocessed the RT-PCR reads with MiXCR, giving one entry per CDR3 protein. The data show hundreds of thousands of distinct CDR3 sequences, about 18% seen once. After removal of 1 base from V and 7 bases from J, the junction contained 17 bases not matched to a gene. Germline V lookup: CDR1 GTSNPN, CDR2 SVGIG (reference sequence). CDR3 length: 17 amino acids. The material was PBMCs from blood, obtained more than 4 days after vaccination. J is TRBJ2-5 and V is TRBV30, with 8 bases matching TRBD2. This receptor was identified in a man aged 45-65 years who received an inactivated influenza vaccine. The CDR3 sequence is CAWSDPTGTRGRVTQYF. The CDR3 nucleotides are TGTGCCTGGAGTGACCCTACCGGGACTAGAGGCCGCGTGACCCAGTACTTC.